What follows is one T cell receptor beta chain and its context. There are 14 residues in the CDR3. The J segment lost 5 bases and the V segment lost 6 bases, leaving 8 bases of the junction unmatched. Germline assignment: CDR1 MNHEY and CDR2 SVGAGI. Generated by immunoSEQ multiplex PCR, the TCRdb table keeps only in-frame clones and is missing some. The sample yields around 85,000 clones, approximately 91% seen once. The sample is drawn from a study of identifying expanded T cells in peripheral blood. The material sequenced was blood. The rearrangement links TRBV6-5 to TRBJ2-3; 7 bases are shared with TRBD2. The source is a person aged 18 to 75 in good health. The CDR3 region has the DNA TGTGCCAGCAGCTTAGGACTAGTTGGAGATACGCAGTATTTT. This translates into CASSLGLVGDTQYF.